The rows below give T cell receptor beta chains drawn from one sample of a study of blood T cell repertoires in COVID-19. Generated by immunoSEQ multiplex PCR, the TCRdb table keeps only in-frame clones and is missing some. The sample gives roughly 100,000 clones, 70% to 80% of which show up once; 9.8% is in the top ten. The specimen sequenced was peripheral blood. Source of these receptors: a man aged 60 to 69 with active or convalescent COVID-19. CDR3s include the opening cysteine and the closing phenylalanine or tryptophan. A D gene is named only where the DNA matches it firmly.

V	D	J	DNA	CDR3
TRBV2	-	TRBJ2-5	TGTGCCAGCGGAGTCAGAATGAGACCCCAGTACTTC	CASGVRMRPQYF
TRBV3-1/TRBV3-2	TRBD1	TRBJ1-1	TGTGCCAGCAGCCGTGGACAGGGTGTTAAAGCTTTCTTT	CASSRGQGVKAFF
TRBV6-5	TRBD1	TRBJ1-5	TGTGCCACCCGGACAGGGGGCAATCAGCCCCAGCATTTT	CATRTGGNQPQHF
TRBV28	-	TRBJ1-1	TGTGCCAGCAGCCTCTCCGGGGTGGCCACTGAAGCTTTCTTT	CASSLSGVATEAFF
TRBV5-1	TRBD1	TRBJ1-6	TGCGCCAGCAGCAGAATACAGGGGGCGCGTTCCTATAATTCACCCCTCCACTTT	CASSRIQGARSYNSPLHF
TRBV21-1	-	TRBJ2-1	TGTGCCAGCAGTCCTACTCCCCTTAAATTTGAGCAGTTCTTC	CASSPTPLKFEQFF
TRBV21-1	-	TRBJ1-5	TGTGCCAGCAGCAAAGCGGGCCTCCGGTGGTCGGTCGATAGCAATCAGCCCCAGCATTTT	CASSKAGLRWSVDSNQPQHF
TRBV12-5	-	TRBJ2-1	TGTGCTAGTGGTTTGGTACTAGGAGGGTACAATGAGCAGTTCTTC	CASGLVLGGYNEQFF
TRBV10-3	-	TRBJ1-3	TGTGCCATCAGTGGGGCCCGGATGAGCTCTGGAAACACCATATATTTT	CAISGARMSSGNTIYF
TRBV19	-	TRBJ2-1	TGTGCCAGTAGTATCCCGGCGGGCTCCTACAATGAGCAGTTCTTC	CASSIPAGSYNEQFF
TRBV5-4	-	TRBJ2-7	TGTGCCAGCAGCCCGGTAGGGGGGAGGGACGAGCAGTACTTC	CASSPVGGRDEQYF
TRBV5-1	-	TRBJ1-1	TGCGCCAGCAGCTCTTTATCACAGGGGAACACTGAAGCTTTCTTT	CASSSLSQGNTEAFF
TRBV19	-	TRBJ2-6	TGTGCCAGTAGTACTAATGGACTCCGGACGGGTGGGGCCAACGTCCTGACTTTC	CASSTNGLRTGGANVLTF
TRBV19	-	TRBJ2-5	TGTGCCAGTAGTATCTCGGGACTTTCCCACGAGACCCAGTACTTC	CASSISGLSHETQYF
TRBV12-3/TRBV12-4	-	TRBJ1-1	TGTGCCAGTGGAGGTTTGAACACTGAAGCTTTCTTT	CASGGLNTEAFF